Following are 3 T cell receptor beta chains from one sample sequenced in a study of cytomegalovirus exposure and HLA in healthy donors. Repertoires were generated with immunoSEQ multiplex PCR, while TCRdb's copy carries only in-frame clones and drops some. Found here are 200,000 or so clones, roughly 88% of them singletons; the top ten hold around 3%. Source material: PBMCs. The receptors derive from a woman between 18 and 30 years old in good health and CMV-seronegative.

The V gene is TRBV5-1, the J gene TRBJ2-1, with D hard to call. The germline V gene has CDR1 SGHRS and CDR2 YFSETQ. Trimming shortened V by 4 bases and J by 8 bases, and 10 bases separated the two germline ends. The CDR3 is 12 amino acids. The CDR3 DNA reads TGCGCCAGCAGCCCGGCCGCGGATGAGCAGTTCTTC. It yields the protein CASSPAADEQFF.

The chain is built from TRBV30 and TRBJ2-2; TRBD2 is a possible D gene (7 bases). Between the trimmed V and J ends, which lost 3 bases and 1 base, there was a span of 24 bases. Germline V lookup: CDR1 GTSNPN, CDR2 SVGIG (reference sequence). The CDR3 length is 19 residues. CDR3 nucleotides: TGTGCCTGGAGGGTCATCTGGGGAGGGGGGTTGTTGAACACCGGGGAGCTGTTTTTT. As protein: CAWRVIWGGGLLNTGELFF.

The V gene is TRBV5-1, the J gene TRBJ2-1; 11 bases fit TRBD1. Germline assignment: CDR1 SGHRS and CDR2 YFSETQ. There are 17 residues in the CDR3. V lost 2 bases, J lost 4 bases, and 8 bases stayed unmatched. The CDR3 sequence is CASSLDPGTGGYNEQFF. In DNA, the CDR3 is TGCGCCAGCAGCTTAGACCCCGGGACAGGGGGATACAATGAGCAGTTCTTC.